Described below is a single T cell receptor (beta chain) sequence and its context. Its recognized antigen is unknown. It has no much larger one-base neighbor in the sample; base qualities were not kept. According to the study, the label for this sample's time point signals: about 28 days (+/-7) after the second vaccine dose. AZD1222 recipients whose second dose came at about 4 weeks and those whose second dose came at about 12 weeks were combined into one group, since spike-specific TCR depth and breadth did not differ between the two schedules. Vaccinee samples came from UK trials COV001 and COV002, including a single-blind randomized controlled phase 2/3 trial of AZD1222 (ChAdOx1 nCoV-19) in healthy adults. For TCRbeta chain sequencing, PBMC samples from trial participants were taken at day 0 and at day 28 after the second dose. The CDR3 regions of human TCRbeta chains were analyzed by immunosequencing. Under the source paper's analysis protocol: Repertoire TCRs were checked for matches against a reference library of SARS-CoV-2-specific TCRs that had been generated using the MIRA antigen-specificity platform. Breadth was defined as the fraction of unique TCRs that were SARS-CoV-2-associated, and depth was defined as the fraction of total T cells that were SARS-CoV-2-associated. Using the MIRA data, every spike-specific TCR was mapped to the spike region that the TCR reacted to and assigned to either a CD4 or a CD8 class. Log10-transformed breadth and depth values were compared by one-way ANOVA with Sidak's multiple comparisons tests. TCRdb took this table from immuneACCESS and kept in-frame rearrangements with V and J called. Such tables lack part of the clones; where checked against another copy, unresolved V genes explain under half of the gap, and the rest is unexplained. The DNA was the basis for D and trimming; V, J and clone size are from that table. A total of more than 85,000 clones appear in this sample, approximately 90% of them only once. The ten largest account for 15% of the sample.

The record originates from a study of T cell responses to AZD1222 COVID-19 vaccine (dated by TCRdb to the early 2020s). About the study as a whole: A total of 240 or so trial participants underwent TCR sequencing, of whom more than 200 had received two doses of AZD1222 and about 25 had received two doses of the MenACWY control vaccine. Trial participants were enrolled by age into 18-55, 56-69 and 70-plus year subgroups, with roughly 160, 29 and 62 TCR-sequenced participants respectively.

What the work shows at the level of the full study, not this receptor alone: Conclusions about previously exposed vaccinees are limited because only five to seven AZD1222 recipients were SARS-CoV-2 seropositive at baseline. Vaccine-associated CD4 TCRs spanned the whole spike protein, with dominant responses in regions 160-218 and 743-854. No day 14 peak-response samples were available, so repertoires were characterized only after the peak T cell response. The 56-69-year group was small, and its depth increase did not reach significance, likely because of low power. After two AZD1222 doses, both the breadth and the depth of spike-specific TCRs were significantly higher than at day 0 and than in MenACWY recipients. Reportedly, almost half of the unique spike-specific TCRs recognized epitopes lying outside the regions that are mutated in the B.1.351 and B.1.1.7 variants. Most participants were white British and females outnumbered males, and the authors suggested that clonal diversity may have been underestimated.

The sequence was obtained from an adult who received the AZD1222 COVID-19 vaccine. The starting material was peripheral blood, obtained 28 days after the second AZD1222 dose.

Read as DNA, the sequence is TGTGCCACCAGCAGAGATAAACGGTCGGATTCACCCCTCCACTTT. It translates to CATSRDKRSDSPLHF. This receptor chain uses TRBV15 and TRBJ1-6; too little of a D gene remains to name it. V lost 0 bases and J lost 8 bases; the stretch between them is 11 bases long. The CDR3 runs 15 amino acids, cysteine and phenylalanine included. The CDR3 DNA has 45 bases and is translated from base 1. From a lookup of the germline V gene (reference sequence), CDR1 and CDR2 are LNHNV and YYDKDF.